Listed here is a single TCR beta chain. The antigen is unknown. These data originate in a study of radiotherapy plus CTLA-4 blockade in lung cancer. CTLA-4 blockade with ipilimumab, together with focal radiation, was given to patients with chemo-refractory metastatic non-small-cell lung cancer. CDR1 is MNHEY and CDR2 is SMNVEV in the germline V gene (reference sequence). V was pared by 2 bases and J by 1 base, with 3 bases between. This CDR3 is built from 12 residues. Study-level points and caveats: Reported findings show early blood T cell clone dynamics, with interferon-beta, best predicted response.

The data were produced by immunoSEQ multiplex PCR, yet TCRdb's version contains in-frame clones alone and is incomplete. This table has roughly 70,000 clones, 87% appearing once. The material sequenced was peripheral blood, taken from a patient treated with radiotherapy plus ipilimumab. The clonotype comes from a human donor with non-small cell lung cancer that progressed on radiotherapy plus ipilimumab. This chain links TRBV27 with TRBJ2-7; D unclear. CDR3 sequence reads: CASSLQSYEQYF. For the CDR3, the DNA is TGTGCCAGCAGTTTACAATCCTACGAGCAGTACTTC.